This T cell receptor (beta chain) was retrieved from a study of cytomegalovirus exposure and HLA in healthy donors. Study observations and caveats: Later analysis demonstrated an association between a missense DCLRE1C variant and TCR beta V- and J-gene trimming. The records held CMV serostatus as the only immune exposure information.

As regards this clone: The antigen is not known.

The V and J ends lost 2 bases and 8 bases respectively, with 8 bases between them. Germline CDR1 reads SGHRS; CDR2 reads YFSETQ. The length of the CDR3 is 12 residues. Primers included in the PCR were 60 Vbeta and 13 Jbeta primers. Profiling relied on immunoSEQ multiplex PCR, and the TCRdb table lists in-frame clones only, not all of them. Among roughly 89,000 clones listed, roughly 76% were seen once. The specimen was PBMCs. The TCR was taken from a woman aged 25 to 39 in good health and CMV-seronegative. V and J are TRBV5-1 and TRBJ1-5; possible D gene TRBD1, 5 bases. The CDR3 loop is CASSLKGEPQHF. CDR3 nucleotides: TGCGCCAGCAGCTTAAAAGGGGAGCCCCAGCATTTT.